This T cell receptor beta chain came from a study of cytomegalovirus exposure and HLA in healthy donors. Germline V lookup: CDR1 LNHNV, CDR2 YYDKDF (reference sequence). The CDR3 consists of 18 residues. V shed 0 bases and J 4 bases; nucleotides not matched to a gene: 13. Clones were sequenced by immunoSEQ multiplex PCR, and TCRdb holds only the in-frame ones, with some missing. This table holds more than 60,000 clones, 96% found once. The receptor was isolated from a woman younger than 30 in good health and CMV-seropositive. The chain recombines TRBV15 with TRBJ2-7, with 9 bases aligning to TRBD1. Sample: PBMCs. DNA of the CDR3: TGTGCCACCAGCAGAGATCTATTGAGGGGACAGGGTCTATACGAGCAGTACTTC. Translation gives CATSRDLLRGQGLYEQYF.